This TCR beta chain originates from a study of patients and donors after allogeneic stem cell transplantation. The sample holds many counts of this clonotype. The CDR3 runs to 13 residues. Per the germline V gene, CDR1 is KGHDR and CDR2 is SFDVKD. V trimming: 9 bases; J trimming: 5 bases; junction bases outside the gene matches: 4. Using its own MiXCR run on the RT-PCR reads, TCRdb lists one record per CDR3 protein. This sample has over 1,500 distinct CDR3 sequences; more than 15% occur once, and the top ten carry approximately 50%. This sequence originates from a human donor who was either an allogeneic HSCT recipient or a stem cell or donor lymphocyte infusion donor (not recorded which). It is not recorded whose cells these are; they may come from a transplant donor. Sequences were obtained from blood, either unsorted or a sorted T cell fraction (not recorded which). The chain combines TRBV24-1 with TRBJ2-5; 11 nucleotides match TRBD2. The DNA of the CDR3 is TGTGCCACCGCACTAGCGGGAGTGGAGACCCAGTACTTC. It specifies CATALAGVETQYF.